Listed below are T cell receptor beta chains from one sample, sequenced in a study of cytomegalovirus exposure and HLA in healthy donors. Only in-frame clones appear in the TCRdb table, and some are missing; sequencing was by immunoSEQ multiplex PCR. There are 86,000 or so clones in the sample; 90% to 96% occur only once, and less than 2% lies in the top ten. Material: PBMCs. Source of these receptors: a man younger than 30 in good health and CMV-seropositive. Both conserved end residues are part of each CDR3. The D gene is left open where the match is weak. Part of the rows lack a size; the others show once, few, many or a class for expanded clones.

NA	15	TRBV5-1	TRBD1	TRBJ1-1	TGCGCCAGCAGCCAAGCGACAGGGCTGAACACTGAAGCTTTCTTT	CASSQATGLNTEAFF
NA	14	TRBV5-1	TRBD1	TRBJ1-5	TGCGCCAGCAGCTCCGGACAGGGGAGTCAGCCCCAGCATTTT	CASSSGQGSQPQHF
NA	15	TRBV2	TRBD1	TRBJ2-7	TGTGCCAGCAGTCAAAAAGGGACAGGGCTCTACGAGCAGTACTTC	CASSQKGTGLYEQYF
few	14	TRBV6-1	NA	TRBJ2-4	TGTGCCAGCAGTGAAGGGGCAGAGGGTCACATTCAGTACTTC	CASSEGAEGHIQYF
NA	13	TRBV5-4	NA	TRBJ2-7	TGTGCCAGCAGCCACGGGAGCTCCTACGAGCAGTACTTC	CASSHGSSYEQYF
once	16	TRBV5-1	NA	TRBJ2-6	TGCGCCAGCAGCTTGTGGCCGGGCTCTGGGGCCAACGTCCTGACTTTC	CASSLWPGSGANVLTF
NA	16	TRBV9	NA	TRBJ2-7	TGTGCCAGCAGCGTACGGAGGGGGCCCCCTTCCTACGAGCAGTACTTC	CASSVRRGPPSYEQYF
NA	15	TRBV5-1	NA	TRBJ2-1	TGCGCCAGCAGCTTGGGGAGGTCTCTCTACAATGAGCAGTTCTTC	CASSLGRSLYNEQFF
NA	14	TRBV2	NA	TRBJ1-4	TGTGCCAGCAGTCAGAGACAGGATAATGAAAAACTGTTTTTT	CASSQRQDNEKLFF
NA	17	TRBV14	TRBD2	TRBJ2-3	TGTGCCAGCAGCCAAGATACTAGCGGGAGATTCAGGGATACGCAGTATTTT	CASSQDTSGRFRDTQYF
NA	15	TRBV15	NA	TRBJ1-2	TGTGCCACCAGCAGAGGGGCAGCCGAAGACTATGGCTACACCTTC	CATSRGAAEDYGYTF
NA	13	TRBV11-2	NA	TRBJ1-5	TGTGCCAGCAGCCAGGCTCTGGAAAGCCCCCAGCATTTT	CASSQALESPQHF
NA	14	TRBV27	NA	TRBJ2-7	TGTGCCAGCAGTTCCGCGGTGAGCTCCTACGAGCAGTACTTC	CASSSAVSSYEQYF
NA	12	TRBV5-5	NA	TRBJ2-7	TGTGCCAGCAGCTTGGAGCCCTACGAGCAGTACTTC	CASSLEPYEQYF
NA	16	TRBV23-1	TRBD1	TRBJ1-1	TGCGCCAGCAGTCAATATTACGGGACAGTGAACACTGAAGCTTTCTTT	CASSQYYGTVNTEAFF
NA	14	TRBV19	NA	TRBJ2-5	TGTGCCAGTAGTATAGATCTTGGGAGAGAGACCCAGTACTTC	CASSIDLGRETQYF
NA	13	TRBV5-4	NA	TRBJ2-3	TGTGCCAGCAGCTCAATCAGCACAGATACGCAGTATTTT	CASSSISTDTQYF
NA	14	TRBV5-1	NA	TRBJ2-1	TGCGCCAGCAGACCGGACAGAAGCTACAATGAGCAGTTCTTC	CASRPDRSYNEQFF
NA	12	TRBV10-1	NA	TRBJ1-2	TGCGCCAGCTCACCAGGCAACTATGGCTACACCTTC	CASSPGNYGYTF
NA	17	TRBV15	TRBD2	TRBJ2-2	TGTGCCACCAGCAGTCCATCGGCGGGAGCGAACACCGGGGAGCTGTTTTTT	CATSSPSAGANTGELFF
NA	20	TRBV4-1	NA	TRBJ2-3	TGCGCCAGCAGCCAACCCTCCCGCGGAGGGGCGGGCACTAGCACAGATACGCAGTATTTT	CASSQPSRGGAGTSTDTQYF
NA	15	TRBV5-1	TRBD1	TRBJ2-7	TGCGCCAGCAGCGAAATGACAGGGATGATCGACGAGCAGTACTTC	CASSEMTGMIDEQYF
NA	14	TRBV19	TRBD1	TRBJ1-1	TGTGCCAGTAGTATACAGGGGGTGAACACTGAAGCTTTCTTT	CASSIQGVNTEAFF
NA	15	TRBV4-1	TRBD1	TRBJ2-7	TGCGCCAGCAGCCAACCGGGACAGGGAACCTACGAGCAGTACTTC	CASSQPGQGTYEQYF
NA	13	TRBV28	TRBD1	TRBJ2-1	TGTGCCAGCAGCGACAGGGCCCTCGATGAGCAGTTCTTC	CASSDRALDEQFF
NA	15	TRBV27	NA	TRBJ2-3	TGTGCCAGCAGTTTCATGGGACTCCGCACAGATACGCAGTATTTT	CASSFMGLRTDTQYF
NA	15	TRBV18	NA	TRBJ2-6	TGTGCCAGCTCACCGACAGAACCTGGGGCCAACGTCCTGACTTTC	CASSPTEPGANVLTF
NA	14	TRBV5-4	TRBD1	TRBJ1-1	TGTGCCAGCAGTCTAGGGACAGGGGGCGATGAAGCTTTCTTT	CASSLGTGGDEAFF
NA	11	TRBV20-1	NA	TRBJ2-5	TGCAGTGCCCGGTACCAAGAGACCCAGTACTTC	CSARYQETQYF
NA	14	TRBV5-4	TRBD2	TRBJ2-1	TGTGCCAGCAGCAGGACTAGCGGATACAATGAGCAGTTCTTC	CASSRTSGYNEQFF
NA	12	TRBV30	NA	TRBJ1-4	TGTGCCTGGAGTGTACTCGGTGAAAAACTGTTTTTT	CAWSVLGEKLFF
NA	16	TRBV29-1	TRBD2	TRBJ2-2	TGCAGCGCTGAGGGGACTAGCGGGAGTAACACCGGGGAGCTGTTTTTT	CSAEGTSGSNTGELFF
NA	16	TRBV5-1	NA	TRBJ1-2	TGCGCCAGCAAGGTTGACACCTTCTCTTTTAACTATGGCTACACCTTC	CASKVDTFSFNYGYTF
NA	15	TRBV19	NA	TRBJ2-3	TGTGCCAGTAGGGGAGGCGGGACTAGCACAGATACGCAGTATTTT	CASRGGGTSTDTQYF
NA	14	TRBV6-1	NA	TRBJ2-5	TGTGCCAGCAGTGAATTTGGCGGAGCGGAGACCCAGTACTTC	CASSEFGGAETQYF
NA	16	TRBV4-1	TRBD1	TRBJ1-2	TGCGCCAGCAGCCATTCATCCGGGACAGTTGGCAATGGCTACACCTTC	CASSHSSGTVGNGYTF
NA	13	TRBV11-3	NA	TRBJ2-1	TGTGCCAGCAGCTTAGCCGTGACTCATGAGCAGTTCTTC	CASSLAVTHEQFF
NA	17	TRBV5-1	NA	TRBJ2-5	TGCGCCAGCAGCTCCCCTAGCAGGGGGGTCCAGGGGGAGACCCAGTACTTC	CASSSPSRGVQGETQYF
NA	16	TRBV2	NA	TRBJ1-5	TGTGCCAGCAAAGGGGGGCGGGGGGCGAGCAATCAGCCCCAGCATTTT	CASKGGRGASNQPQHF